The rows below give T cell receptor beta chains drawn from one sample of a study of CD8+ T cells in alopecia areata. Generated by immunoSEQ multiplex PCR, the TCRdb table keeps only in-frame clones and is missing some. The top ten clones hold around 6% of a sample with approximately 130,000 clones, approximately 60% of them seen once. The sample was CD4+ T cells sorted from blood, taken at week 4, from a patient treated with tofacitinib. These receptors originate from a human donor with alopecia areata. Each CDR3 is given with its conserved first and last residue. A D gene is named only where the DNA matches it firmly. Rows may omit the clone size; those that give it use once, few, many or a size class.

TRBJ1-3,NA,TRBV18,few,TGTGCCAGCTCACCATTGGGGTCAAGCGGAAACACCATATATTTT,CASSPLGSSGNTIYF
TRBJ2-4,NA,TRBV6-1,NA,TGTGCCAGCACCCCGGGCAAAAACATTCAGTACTTC,CASTPGKNIQYF
TRBJ2-5,NA,TRBV7-2,NA,TGTGCCAGCAGCCTAGTGCGGGGATCAGAGACCCAGTACTTC,CASSLVRGSETQYF
TRBJ1-5,NA,TRBV30,NA,TGTGCCTGGACCGGGGATAGCAATCAGCCCCAGCATTTT,CAWTGDSNQPQHF
TRBJ2-2,TRBD1,TRBV9,few,TGTGCCAGCAGCGTAGTGACAGGGTGGAGCACCGGGGAGCTGTTTTTT,CASSVVTGWSTGELFF
TRBJ1-1,NA,TRBV9,few,TGTGCCAGCAGCGTACAGCCCAGGGCTGAAGCTTTCTTT,CASSVQPRAEAFF
TRBJ1-5,NA,TRBV5-6,once,TGTGCCAGCAGGCACAGGGTTGACCAGCCCCAGCATTTT,CASRHRVDQPQHF
TRBJ2-7,TRBD1,TRBV25-1,NA,TGTGCCAGCGCAGGAACGGGACAGATTCACGAGCAGTACTTC,CASAGTGQIHEQYF
TRBJ2-6,NA,TRBV19,few,TGTGCCAGTAGACCAAACAAGTCTGGGGCCAACGTCCTGACTTTC,CASRPNKSGANVLTF
TRBJ2-5,NA,TRBV29-1,NA,TGCAGCGTTAGTAAGGACAGCGGACAAGAGACCCAGTACTTC,CSVSKDSGQETQYF
TRBJ2-3,NA,TRBV30,few,TGTGCCTGGGGAGCTGTCCCGATGGGAACAGATACGCAGTATTTT,CAWGAVPMGTDTQYF
TRBJ1-5,NA,TRBV10-3,NA,TGTGCCATCGGGGGGGATGGCAATCAGCCCCAGCATTTT,CAIGGDGNQPQHF
TRBJ1-3,NA,TRBV9,NA,TGTGCCAGCAGCGTAGAGAAGGACTCCTCTGGAAACACCATATATTTT,CASSVEKDSSGNTIYF
TRBJ2-7,NA,TRBV25-1,NA,TGTGCCAGCAGTGAATGGGGGGGCCGGAGGGAGCAGTACTTC,CASSEWGGRREQYF
TRBJ2-5,TRBD1,TRBV29-1,NA,TGCAGCGTTCTTAACCGGGACAGGGGACAGACCCAGTACTTC,CSVLNRDRGQTQYF
TRBJ2-2,NA,TRBV4-3,NA,TGCGCCAGCAGCCAAGAGCGGGTTGGCAACACCGGGGAGCTGTTTTTT,CASSQERVGNTGELFF
TRBJ2-5,TRBD1,TRBV5-1,NA,TGCGCCAGCACTGGGACAGGGGGCAGGCAGGAGACCCAGTACTTC,CASTGTGGRQETQYF
TRBJ1-6,TRBD1,TRBV5-1,NA,TGCGCCAGCAGCTTCCAGGGGGGGGAAGATTCACCCCTCCACTTT,CASSFQGGEDSPLHF
TRBJ1-5,NA,TRBV7-2,NA,TGTGCCAGCAGCTTAGAGCGGTGGGGTCAGCCCCAGCATTTT,CASSLERWGQPQHF
TRBJ2-1,NA,TRBV15,NA,TGTGCCACCAGCAGAGCGGCAGGGTATGCGTCCTACAATGAGCAGTTCTTC,CATSRAAGYASYNEQFF
TRBJ2-1,TRBD2,TRBV18,NA,TGTGCCAGCTCACCCCAGCGGGAGGATGAGGATGAGCAGTTCTTC,CASSPQREDEDEQFF
TRBJ2-7,TRBD1,TRBV27,NA,TGTGCCAGCAGTCGCAACCGGGACAGCTACGAGCAGTACTTC,CASSRNRDSYEQYF
TRBJ2-7,TRBD1,TRBV25-1,few,TGTGCCAGCAGACTCGGACAGGGGAGTAACGAGCAGTACTTC,CASRLGQGSNEQYF
TRBJ1-5,NA,TRBV19,few,TGTGCCAGTACATCGACAGGCTTTAATCAGCCCCAGCATTTT,CASTSTGFNQPQHF
TRBJ2-2,NA,TRBV7-9,NA,TGTGCCAGCAGCTGGGACACCGGGGAGCTGTTTTTT,CASSWDTGELFF
TRBJ2-5,NA,TRBV30,NA,TGTGCCTGGAGTGTAGGGCTAAGGGGGAGTGGTCGGGAGACCCAGTACTTC,CAWSVGLRGSGRETQYF
TRBJ2-1,NA,TRBV5-4,few,TGTGCCAGCAGCTTGGAAGCCGGGAGTGTATACAATGAGCAGTTCTTC,CASSLEAGSVYNEQFF
TRBJ2-5,NA,TRBV20-1,NA,TGCAGTGCTACAGAGGAGACCCAGTACTTC,CSATEETQYF
TRBJ2-7,NA,TRBV9,NA,TGTGCCAGCAGCGTAGGAGTTGATCTTGGGACCTACGAGCAGTACTTC,CASSVGVDLGTYEQYF
TRBJ2-3,NA,TRBV27,NA,TGTGCCACTAATATGGAAGGGTGGGGACTTACAGATACGCAGTATTTT,CATNMEGWGLTDTQYF
TRBJ2-1,TRBD2,TRBV29-1,NA,TGCAGCGTTGAGGGACGGGGGGTCAACAATGAGCAGTTCTTC,CSVEGRGVNNEQFF
TRBJ1-1,NA,TRBV7-9,once,TGTGCCAGCAGCGTCGTTCAGGGAGCTGAAGCTTTCTTT,CASSVVQGAEAFF
TRBJ2-1,NA,TRBV7-3,NA,TGTGCCAGCAGCTTATCACTTATTTCCAATGAGCAGTTCTTC,CASSLSLISNEQFF
TRBJ2-1,TRBD2,TRBV9,once,TGTGCCAGCAGCGGATCAGGACTAGCTGTATACAATGAGCAGTTCTTC,CASSGSGLAVYNEQFF
TRBJ2-5,NA,TRBV11-2,medium-sized,TGTGCCAGCAGCTTCGGTACAGGGCGGCGGGAGACCCAGTACTTC,CASSFGTGRRETQYF
TRBJ2-7,NA,TRBV29-1,NA,TGCAGCGTTGAAGGGACAGCCTACGAGCAGTACTTC,CSVEGTAYEQYF
TRBJ1-4,NA,TRBV15,few,TGTGCCACCAGCAGGGCCCGTTGGTCAGGGGTAAATGAAAAACTGTTTTTT,CATSRARWSGVNEKLFF
TRBJ1-1,NA,TRBV5-8,NA,TGTGCCAGCAGCTCAAATGAAGCTTTCTTT,CASSSNEAFF
TRBJ2-3,TRBD2,TRBV29-1,NA,TGCAGCGTTGGTAGCGGGGAGAGCACAGATACGCAGTATTTT,CSVGSGESTDTQYF
TRBJ2-3,TRBD2,TRBV2,NA,TGTGCCAGCAGTGAGAAGCGGGGACGCACAGATACGCAGTATTTT,CASSEKRGRTDTQYF
TRBJ2-5,NA,TRBV6-5,NA,TGTGCCAGCAGTTACACGGGGAGAAGGGAGACCCAGTACTTC,CASSYTGRRETQYF
TRBJ1-4,NA,TRBV29-1,NA,TGCAGCGTTGGCGGTCCGGCTAATGAAAAACTGTTTTTT,CSVGGPANEKLFF
TRBJ2-5,NA,TRBV28,NA,TGTGCCCCTCACCCCCGGATAGCGCAAGAGACCCAGTACTTC,CAPHPRIAQETQYF
TRBJ1-5,TRBD1,TRBV27,NA,TGTGCCAGCAGCCAGGACAGGGCCAAACAGCCCCAGCATTTT,CASSQDRAKQPQHF
TRBJ1-5,NA,TRBV5-1,NA,TGCGCCAGCAGTCCGGACAGCAATCAGCCCCAGCATTTT,CASSPDSNQPQHF
TRBJ1-2,NA,TRBV20-1,once,TGCAGCGCTGGGGCGGACTATGGCTACACCTTC,CSAGADYGYTF
TRBJ2-5,TRBD1,TRBV29-1,few,TGCAGCGCTGGACAGGGAGTGGAGACCCAGTACTTC,CSAGQGVETQYF
TRBJ1-2,NA,TRBV7-2,NA,TGTGCCAGCAGCTTTCTCGGGGGAGCCTATGGCTACACCTTC,CASSFLGGAYGYTF
TRBJ1-5,NA,TRBV9,NA,TGTGCCAGCAGCGTAGATTATAGCAATCAGCCCCAGCATTTT,CASSVDYSNQPQHF
TRBJ2-3,NA,TRBV7-2,NA,TGTGCCAGCAGCTTAGCGATCGGGCAGGCCACAGATACGCAGTATTTT,CASSLAIGQATDTQYF
TRBJ2-2,NA,TRBV29-1,NA,TGCAGCGTTGACTTAGGGGGGAACACCGGGGAGCTGTTTTTT,CSVDLGGNTGELFF
TRBJ1-6,NA,TRBV5-1,NA,TGCGCCAGCAGCTTGGATCGGGGGGCCTCTAGTAATTCACCCCTCCACTTT,CASSLDRGASSNSPLHF
TRBJ2-3,NA,TRBV29-1,NA,TGCAGCGTTGACTCTGGAAAATTAAGAGATACGCAGTATTTT,CSVDSGKLRDTQYF
TRBJ1-5,NA,TRBV19,NA,TGTGCCAGTAAGGACAACAGCAATCAGCCCCAGCATTTT,CASKDNSNQPQHF
TRBJ1-1,TRBD1,TRBV30,few,TGTGCCTGGAGTGCGACAGGGGATACTGAAGCTTTCTTT,CAWSATGDTEAFF
TRBJ1-5,NA,TRBV30,NA,TGTGCCTGGAGTATGACGGCACGGCAGCCCCAGCATTTT,CAWSMTARQPQHF
TRBJ2-6,NA,TRBV10-3,NA,TGTGCCATCAGTGATCACAGGGGGGGAAGCTCTGGGGCCAACGTCCTGACTTTC,CAISDHRGGSSGANVLTF
TRBJ1-1,NA,TRBV4-1,NA,TGCGCCAGCAGCCAGGCAAGCAGGGCCACTGAAGCTTTCTTT,CASSQASRATEAFF
TRBJ2-5,NA,TRBV25-1,NA,TGTGCCAGCAGCGCCGGGGAGACCCAGTACTTC,CASSAGETQYF
TRBJ2-1,TRBD2,TRBV5-1,NA,TGCGCCAGCAGCGCGGGGGGACTAGCGGGGCATTACAATGAGCAGTTCTTC,CASSAGGLAGHYNEQFF